Below, 12 T cell receptor beta chains from the same sample are listed, as sequenced in a study of cytomegalovirus exposure and HLA in healthy donors. Clones were read by immunoSEQ multiplex PCR, and TCRdb kept only the in-frame ones, dropping some. The sample lists tens of thousands of clones; approximately 90% were seen once. The sample comprised PBMCs. All receptors derive from a man younger than 45 in good health and CMV-seronegative.

The CDR3 DNA reads TGCAGCGTTGAATCAGACAGGCTCAACTATGGCTACACCTTC. Its translation: CSVESDRLNYGYTF. The chain joins TRBV29-1 to TRBJ1-2; D is possibly TRBD1 (6 bases). The V and J ends lost 2 bases and 2 bases respectively, with 12 bases between them. The CDR3 covers 14 residues. CDR1 and CDR2 from the germline V gene are SQVTM and ANQGSEA.

The genes are TRBV5-1 and TRBJ2-7; 12 nucleotides line up with TRBD2. The CDR3 runs 16 residues. Germline V gives CDR1 SGHRS, CDR2 YFSETQ. V lost 4 bases to trimming and J lost 13 bases; unmatched junction nucleotides: 18. CDR3: CASSPSPTSGGSNPYF. CDR3 DNA: TGCGCCAGCAGCCCATCTCCGACTAGCGGGGGCTCGAATCCCTACTTC.

The rearrangement uses TRBV12-2 and TRBJ1-1. TRBV12-2 corresponds to a pseudogene. The CDR3 runs 19 residues. The CDR3 nucleotides are TGTGCAAGTCGCTTAGCGACGCGGCTTAGTCCGAGCGAGAACACTGAAGCTTTCTTT. As protein: CASRLATRLSPSENTEAFF.

The rearrangement links TRBV23-1 to TRBJ2-2; 9 bases fit TRBD2. TRBV23-1 is annotated as an ORF whose role is uncertain. Trimming at V came to 4 bases and at J to 6 bases, leaving 21 bases not matched to a gene. The CDR3 extends over 20 amino acids. The CDR3 sequence is CASSLQFPAGGPSHSGELFF. The CDR3 DNA sequence: TGCGCCAGCAGTCTTCAGTTTCCCGCGGGAGGGCCATCACATTCCGGGGAGCTGTTTTTT.

The V and J genes are TRBV11-3 and TRBJ2-3; possible D gene TRBD1, 7 bases. Germline V gives CDR1 SGHNT, CDR2 YENEEA. This CDR3 contains 15 residues. V shed 2 bases and J shed 6 bases, with 15 bases lying between them. The DNA of the CDR3 is TGTGCCAGCAGCTTACTAGGCAGGGGGGACGATACGCAGTATTTT. Its translation is CASSLLGRGDDTQYF. Looking up the rest from reference TRBV11-3 and TRBJ2-3 gives the full variable domain: EAGVVQSPRYKIIEKKQPVAFWCNPISGHNTLYWYLQNLGQGPELLIRYENEEAVDDSQLPKDRFSAERLKGVDSTLKIQPAELGDSAVYLCASSLLGRGDDTQYFGPGTRLTVL.

V usage is TRBV7-9 and J usage is TRBJ2-1; TRBD1 might be the D (6 bases). From germline, CDR1 is SEHNR and CDR2 FQNEAQ (reference sequence). V dropped 6 bases and J dropped 0 bases, with 12 bases sitting between them. This CDR3 has 15 amino acids. The CDR3 DNA reads TGTGCCAGCAGTCCTGGGGGACACTCCTACAATGAGCAGTTCTTC. It translates to CASSPGGHSYNEQFF.

This chain joins TRBV4-1 and TRBJ1-4, with 9 bases matching TRBD1. Germline loops: CDR1 MGHRA, CDR2 YSYEKL. The CDR3 loop spans 19 amino acids. J gave up 3 bases and V 1 base, and 12 bases lay outside the gene matches. The CDR3 sequence is CASSQVPGTGKLANEKLFF. The DNA of the CDR3 is TGCGCCAGCAGCCAAGTCCCCGGGACAGGGAAGTTAGCTAATGAAAAACTGTTTTTT.

This chain joins TRBV6-6 and TRBJ2-7; weak D call: TRBD1 (6 bases). Germline CDR1 reads MNHNY; CDR2 reads SVGAGI (reference sequence). This CDR3 has 14 amino acids. Trimming stripped 2 bases from V and 6 bases from J, with 14 bases between. The CDR3 DNA follows: TGTGCCAGCAGTTACACGACAGGTCTAGGCGAGCAGTACTTC. It codes for CASSYTTGLGEQYF.

The gene calls are TRBV27 and TRBJ2-2, with a weak D call TRBD2 (5 bases). V dropped 7 bases and J dropped 4 bases, with 16 bases sitting between them. The CDR3 sequence is 15 residues long. The germline V gene has CDR1 MNHEY and CDR2 SMNVEV (reference sequence). The CDR3 loop reads CASTGSGSVTGELFF. In DNA form, the CDR3 reads TGTGCCAGCACTGGATCGGGGTCGGTCACCGGGGAGCTGTTTTTT.

This chain joins TRBV5-1 and TRBJ1-6; D might be TRBD1 (5 bases). The ends were cut back, 3 bases at V and 7 bases at J, with 14 bases in the middle. Germline V CDR1 and CDR2: SGHRS, YFSETQ. The CDR3 is 15 residues long. This chain's CDR3 is CASSSGLLDNSPLHF. DNA of the CDR3: TGCGCCAGCAGCTCGGGACTTTTAGACAATTCACCCCTCCACTTT.

This chain uses TRBV27 with TRBJ1-2; 7 positions match TRBD1. The ends lost 6 bases at V and 0 bases at J; junction bases unmatched: 7. CDR1 and CDR2 (germline): MNHEY, SMNVEV (reference sequence). This CDR3 region has 15 residues. The CDR3 here is CASRYRDRPNYGYTF. For the CDR3, the DNA is TGTGCCAGCAGATACCGGGACAGACCTAACTATGGCTACACCTTC.

V usage is TRBV5-1 and J usage is TRBJ2-1, with 10 bases lining up with TRBD2. Germline V gene lookup returns CDR1 SGHRS and CDR2 YFSETQ. The CDR3 runs to 15 residues. V lost 2 bases, J lost 7 bases, and 6 bases stayed unmatched. CDR3 bases: TGCGCCAGCAGCTTATCTAGCGGGAGAGGGAATGAGCAGTTCTTC. Protein product: CASSLSSGRGNEQFF.